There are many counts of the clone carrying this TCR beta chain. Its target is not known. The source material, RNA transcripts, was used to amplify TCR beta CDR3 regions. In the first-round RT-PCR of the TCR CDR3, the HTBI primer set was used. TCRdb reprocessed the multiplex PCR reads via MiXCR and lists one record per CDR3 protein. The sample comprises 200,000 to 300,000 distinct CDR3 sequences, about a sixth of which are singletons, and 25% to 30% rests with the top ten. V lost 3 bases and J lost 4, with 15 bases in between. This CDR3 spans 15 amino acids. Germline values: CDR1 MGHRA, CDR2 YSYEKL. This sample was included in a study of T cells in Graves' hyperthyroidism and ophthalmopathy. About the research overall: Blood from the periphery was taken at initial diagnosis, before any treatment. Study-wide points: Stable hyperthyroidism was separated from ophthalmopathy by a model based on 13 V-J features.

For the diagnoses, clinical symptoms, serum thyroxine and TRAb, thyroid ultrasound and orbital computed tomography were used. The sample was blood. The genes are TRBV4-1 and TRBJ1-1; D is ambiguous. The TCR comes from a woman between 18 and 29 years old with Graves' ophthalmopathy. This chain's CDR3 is CASSHLFGVSTEAFF. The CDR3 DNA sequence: TGCGCCAGCAGCCACCTTTTCGGCGTGAGCACTGAAGCTTTCTTT.